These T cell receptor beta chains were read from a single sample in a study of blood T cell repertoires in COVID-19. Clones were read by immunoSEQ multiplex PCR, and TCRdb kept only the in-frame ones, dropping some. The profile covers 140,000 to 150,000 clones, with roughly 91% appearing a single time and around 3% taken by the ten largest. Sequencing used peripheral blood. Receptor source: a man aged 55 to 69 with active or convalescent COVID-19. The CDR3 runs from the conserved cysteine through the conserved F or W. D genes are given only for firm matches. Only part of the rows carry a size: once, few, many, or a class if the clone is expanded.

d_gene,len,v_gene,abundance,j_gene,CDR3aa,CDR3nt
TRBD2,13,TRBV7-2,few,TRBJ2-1,CASSLIAGREQFF,TGTGCCAGCAGCTTGATAGCGGGACGTGAGCAGTTCTTC
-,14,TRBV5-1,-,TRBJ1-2,CASARAGMDYGYTF,TGCGCCAGCGCTCGGGCAGGGATGGACTATGGCTACACCTTC
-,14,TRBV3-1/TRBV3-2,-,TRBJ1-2,CASSQEDRLGGYTF,TGTGCCAGCAGCCAAGAAGACAGGCTGGGGGGCTACACCTTC
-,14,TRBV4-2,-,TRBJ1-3,CASRPTITGNTIYF,TGTGCCAGCAGACCGACAATAACTGGAAACACCATATATTTT
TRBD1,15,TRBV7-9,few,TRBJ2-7,CASRPGTGGTYEQYF,TGTGCCAGCAGACCAGGGACAGGGGGGACCTACGAGCAGTACTTC
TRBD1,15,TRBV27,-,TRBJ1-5,CASRQGAYSNQPQHF,TGTGCCAGCAGACAGGGGGCGTATAGCAATCAGCCCCAGCATTTT
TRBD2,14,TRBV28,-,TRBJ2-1,CASGIAGVYNEQFF,TGTGCCAGCGGAATAGCGGGGGTCTACAATGAGCAGTTCTTC
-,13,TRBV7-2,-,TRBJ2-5,CASSPGQKETQYF,TGTGCCAGCAGCCCCGGACAGAAAGAGACCCAGTACTTC
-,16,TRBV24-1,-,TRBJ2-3,CATSGNLRGSTDTQYF,TGTGCCACCAGTGGGAATTTAAGGGGTAGCACAGATACGCAGTATTTT
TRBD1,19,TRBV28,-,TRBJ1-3,CASSPPGQVLLLSGNTIYF,TGTGCCAGCAGTCCCCCGGGACAGGTCCTACTCCTCTCTGGAAACACCATATATTTT
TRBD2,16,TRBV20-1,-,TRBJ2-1,CSASFRLAGSYNEQFF,TGCAGTGCTAGTTTCCGACTAGCGGGGTCCTACAATGAGCAGTTCTTC
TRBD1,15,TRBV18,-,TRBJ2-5,CASSLPGQGWETQYF,TGTGCCAGCTCACTCCCGGGACAGGGCTGGGAGACCCAGTACTTC
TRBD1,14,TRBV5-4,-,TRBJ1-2,CASSSTGGADGYTF,TGTGCCAGCAGCTCGACAGGGGGCGCGGATGGCTACACCTTC
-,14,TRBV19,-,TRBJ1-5,CASSMLEQGSPQHF,TGTGCCAGTAGTATGCTGGAGCAGGGGAGTCCCCAGCATTTT
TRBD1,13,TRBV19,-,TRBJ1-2,CASSSEGAYGYTF,TGTGCCAGTAGTTCGGAGGGGGCTTATGGCTACACCTTC
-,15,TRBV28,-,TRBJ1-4,CASIGTGSPNEKLFF,TGTGCCAGTATCGGAACAGGGTCGCCTAATGAAAAACTGTTTTTT
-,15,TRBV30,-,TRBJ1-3,CAWSVAGIAGNTIYF,TGTGCCTGGAGTGTGGCAGGTATAGCTGGAAACACCATATATTTT
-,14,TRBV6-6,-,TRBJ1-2,CASSYSQGYYGYTF,TGTGCCAGCAGTTACTCGCAGGGATACTATGGCTACACCTTC
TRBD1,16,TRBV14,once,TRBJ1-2,CASSQRWDRGNYGYTF,TGTGCCAGCAGCCAACGATGGGACAGGGGGAACTATGGCTACACCTTC
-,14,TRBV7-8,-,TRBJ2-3,CASSWSEGTDTQYF,TGTGCCAGCAGCTGGAGCGAAGGCACAGATACGCAGTATTTT
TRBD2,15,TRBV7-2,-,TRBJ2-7,CASSYTSGGTYEQYF,TGTGCCAGCAGCTACACTAGCGGGGGGACCTACGAGCAGTACTTC
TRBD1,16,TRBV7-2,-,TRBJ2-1,CASSLTRDRGSNEQFF,TGTGCCAGCAGCTTGACTCGGGACAGGGGATCGAATGAGCAGTTCTTC
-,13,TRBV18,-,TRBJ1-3,CASSPSPRDTIYF,TGTGCCAGCTCACCATCCCCCCGGGACACCATATATTTT
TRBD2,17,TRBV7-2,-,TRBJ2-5,CASSLSLAGEWWETQYF,TGTGCCAGCAGCTTATCCCTAGCGGGAGAATGGTGGGAGACCCAGTACTTC
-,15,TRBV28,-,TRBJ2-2,CASSLSDSPTGELFF,TGTGCCAGCAGTTTATCAGACTCCCCCACCGGGGAGCTGTTTTTT
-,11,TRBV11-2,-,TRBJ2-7,CASSFTYEQYF,TGTGCCAGCAGCTTCACCTACGAGCAGTACTTC
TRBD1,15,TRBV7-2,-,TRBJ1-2,CASSLEGQGAIGYTF,TGTGCCAGCAGCTTAGAGGGACAGGGGGCTATTGGCTACACCTTC
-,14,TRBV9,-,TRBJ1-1,CASSVVQQNTEAFF,TGTGCCAGCAGCGTAGTTCAACAGAACACTGAAGCTTTCTTT
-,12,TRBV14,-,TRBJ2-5,CASSQYRETQYF,TGTGCCAGCAGCCAATACAGAGAGACCCAGTACTTC
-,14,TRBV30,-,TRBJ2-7,CAWSSGGSSYEQYF,TGTGCCTGGTCATCGGGGGGCAGCTCCTACGAGCAGTACTTC
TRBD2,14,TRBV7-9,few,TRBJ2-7,CASSLVAGVDEQYF,TGTGCCAGCAGCTTAGTCGCGGGAGTGGACGAGCAGTACTTC
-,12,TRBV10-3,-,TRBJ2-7,CAISEWAAMQYF,TGTGCCATCAGCGAGTGGGCAGCTATGCAGTACTTC
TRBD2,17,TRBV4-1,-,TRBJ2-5,CASSPGGLAGVGETQYF,TGCGCCAGCAGCCCGGGGGGACTAGCGGGAGTCGGGGAGACCCAGTACTTC
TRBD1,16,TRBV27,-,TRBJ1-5,CASSPRAGGSNQPQHF,TGTGCCAGCAGCCCGCGAGCAGGGGGAAGCAATCAGCCCCAGCATTTT
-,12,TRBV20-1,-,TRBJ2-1,CSASLTRNEQFF,TGCAGTGCTAGTCTCACCAGGAATGAGCAGTTCTTC
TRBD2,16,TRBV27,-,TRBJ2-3,CASSSFGAGNTDTQYF,TGTGCCAGCAGTTCTTTTGGAGCGGGAAACACAGATACGCAGTATTTT
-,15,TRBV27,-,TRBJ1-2,CASSFEKGLRYGYTF,TGTGCCAGCAGTTTTGAGAAGGGGCTACGGTATGGCTACACCTTC
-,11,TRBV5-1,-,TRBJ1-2,CASYSNYGYTF,TGCGCCAGCTATAGTAACTATGGCTACACCTTC
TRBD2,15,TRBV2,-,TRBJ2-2,CASRELAGVAGELFF,TGTGCCAGCCGTGAACTAGCGGGAGTCGCCGGGGAGCTGTTTTTT
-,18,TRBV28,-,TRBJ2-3,CASSFIPPGASGTDTQYF,TGTGCCAGCAGTTTTATCCCCCCCGGTGCTAGCGGCACAGATACGCAGTATTTT
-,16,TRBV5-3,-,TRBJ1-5,CARSWVRVRSNQPQHF,TGTGCCAGAAGCTGGGTCAGGGTCCGGAGCAATCAGCCCCAGCATTTT
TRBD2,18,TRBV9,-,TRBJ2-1,CASSVGYRLAGAADEQFF,TGTGCCAGCAGCGTAGGTTATAGGTTGGCGGGAGCAGCGGATGAGCAGTTCTTC
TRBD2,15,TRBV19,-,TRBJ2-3,CASSGLAASTDTQYF,TGTGCCAGTAGTGGGCTAGCGGCCAGCACAGATACGCAGTATTTT
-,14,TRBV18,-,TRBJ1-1,CASSPETGGGEAFF,TGTGCCAGCTCACCCGAGACAGGTGGAGGTGAAGCTTTCTTT
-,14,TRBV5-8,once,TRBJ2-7,CASSLPGLNYEQYF,TGTGCCAGCAGCTTGCCTGGACTTAATTACGAGCAGTACTTC
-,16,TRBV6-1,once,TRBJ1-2,CASSEAVGSRVYGYTF,TGTGCCAGCAGTGAAGCGGTCGGGTCACGAGTCTATGGCTACACCTTC